This TCR beta chain was sequenced for a study of T cell repertoires in cytomegalovirus infection. Study background: Well-studied HLA-B-restricted epitopes and recently identified HLA-C-restricted epitopes of CMV were both used in the study. TCR beta signatures that were public indicated CMV infection and matching HLA type. Study-wide points: Identification of carriers of CMV plus the relevant HLA was achieved through cumulative public TCR beta family frequency. Dominating the ex vivo response were TCR beta clonotypes that were CMV-specific and HLA-C-restricted.

One entry per CDR3 protein results from TCRdb running MiXCR on the reads. The sample includes around 770,000 distinct CDR3 sequences, almost 30% of them seen just once. This clonotype has a handful of counts. Antigen unknown. Trimming removed 7 bases at V and 2 bases at J, with 26 bases between. CDR3 length: 18 amino acids. Germline values: CDR1 MNHNY, CDR2 SVGAGI (reference sequence). The rearrangement uses TRBV6-6 and TRBJ2-5; D gene ambiguous. The source is a human donor in good health (CMV status not recorded). Some clones in this sample may be carry-over from other donors' samples. The input for sequencing was cultured CD8+ T cells from PBMCs, taken from culture after CMV antigen stimulation. CDR3 DNA sequence: TGTGCCAGCATCCCCGACGTTCCCCCCGACCCACCACAAGAGACCCAGTACTTC. Protein product: CASIPDVPPDPPQETQYF.